This TCR beta chain was captured by sequencing in a study of shared clonotypes between healthy human individuals. Profiled with immunoSEQ multiplex PCR; TCRdb holds only in-frame clones, not every one. Among roughly 2,000,000 clones listed, 93% were seen once. With regard to this clone: The antigen remains unidentified.

As defined, naive CD8 cells were CD45RO-negative and positively selected for CCR7, with terminally differentiated effector memory CD45RA+ cells excluded. Notes on the study in general: Large depth notwithstanding, sorted-subset sequencing proved incomplete by rarefaction. Clonotype sharing among donors likely depends on sequencing depth.

The sequenced sample consisted of naive CD8+ T cells from PBMCs. The origin of this receptor is a man younger than 35 in good health. Some clones in this sample may be carry-over from other donors' samples.

The CDR3 bases are TGTGCCAGCAGCCGCCGGGACAGGGGGATTGCTCTAGCCGGGGAGCTGTTTTTT. Translation: CASSRRDRGIALAGELFF. The chain has TRBV14 and TRBJ2-2, with 11 bases lining up with TRBD1. The CDR3 sequence is 18 residues long. CDR1 SGHDN and CDR2 FVKESK come from the germline V gene. Losses at the gene ends were 4 bases for V and 6 bases for J; bases not matched to a gene: 13.